A single sample gave rise to the 28 T cell receptor beta chains below, sequenced in a study of OX40 agonist ivuxolimab in advanced cancers. TCRdb keeps only in-frame clones here, not all; method: immunoSEQ multiplex PCR. The repertoire holds 45,000 to 50,000 clones, with around 90% as singletons. The sample was CD4+ or CD8+ T cells sorted from blood, taken in a trial of the OX40 agonist ivuxolimab. Receptors originate from an adult with an advanced solid tumor such as melanoma, head and neck, liver or kidney cancer.

The CDR3 is CASSFGIEQYV. CDR3 nucleotide sequence: TGTGCCAGCAGTTTCGGAATCGAGCAGTACGTC. The chain carries TRBV28 and TRBJ2-7, with D hard to call. In germline, CDR1 is MDHEN, CDR2 SYDVKM. The CDR3 has 11 amino acids. Trimming removed 3 bases at V and 6 bases at J, with 6 bases between.

This sequence joins TRBV7-2 and TRBJ2-7; TRBD2 matches 7 bases. From germline, CDR1 is SGHTA and CDR2 FQGNSA. CDR3 length: 14 residues. V lost 5 bases and J lost 4; bases outside the gene matches: 8. The CDR3 region is CASSPRGSSYEQYV. The CDR3, as DNA: TGTGCCAGCAGCCCCCGCGGGAGCTCTTACGAGCAGTACGTC.

This chain connects TRBV9 to TRBJ2-2, with a possible D match to TRBD2 (5 bases). The CDR3 consists of 11 residues. The germline gives CDR1 SGDLS, CDR2 YYNGEE. The V end was cut by 7 bases, the J end by 10 bases, with 11 bases between. CDR3 DNA: TGTGCCAGCTCCCGTAGCGAGGAGCTGTTTTTT. Translating it yields CASSRSEELFF.

The chain joins TRBV27 to TRBJ2-7, with D perhaps TRBD1 (6 bases). Germline CDR1 and CDR2: MNHEY and SMNVEV (reference sequence). The CDR3 spans 15 residues. Trimming removed 0 bases at V and 2 bases at J, with 11 bases between. CDR3 in amino acids: CASSLSAGATYEQYF. CDR3 bases: TGTGCCAGCAGTTTATCGGCAGGGGCTACCTACGAGCAGTACTTC.

The chain carries TRBV29-1 and TRBJ2-5; TRBD1 matches at 7 bases. CDR1 is SQVTM and CDR2 is ANQGSEA in the germline V gene. The CDR3 contains 14 residues. Losses at the gene ends were 4 bases for V and 5 bases for J; bases not matched to a gene: 10. CDR3 amino acids: CSVAADRVGETQYF. The CDR3 DNA reads TGCAGCGTTGCCGCTGACAGGGTAGGGGAGACCCAGTACTTC. The whole variable domain, remainder taken from reference TRBV29-1 and TRBJ2-5, is SAVISQKPSRDICQRGTSLTIQCQVDSQVTMMFWYRQQPGQSLTLIATANQGSEATYESGFVIDKFPISRPNLTFSTLTVSNMSPEDSSIYLCSVAADRVGETQYFGPGTRLLVL.

This rearrangement joins TRBV6-5 to TRBJ2-1; the D is unclear. This CDR3 has 12 residues. Deletions cut 8 bases from V and 0 bases from J, with 5 bases between. Germline V lookup: CDR1 MNHEY, CDR2 SVGAGI. The CDR3 here is CASRSSYNEQFF. The DNA for the CDR3 is TGTGCCAGCCGAAGCTCCTACAATGAGCAGTTCTTC.

This sequence joins TRBV28 and TRBJ1-2; no reliable D call. The CDR3 has 12 residues. Trimming removed 8 bases from V and 3 bases from J, with 10 bases in between. Germline V gene lookup returns CDR1 MDHEN and CDR2 SYDVKM. CDR3 nucleotides: TGTGCCAGCGTTGAGGCGCACTATGGCTACACCTTC. Its protein product is CASVEAHYGYTF.

The chain is built from TRBV7-9 and TRBJ2-7; 9 bases match TRBD1. This CDR3 spans 15 amino acids. With V trimmed by 0 bases and J by 5 bases, 5 bases remained unmatched. Looked up from germline, CDR1 is SEHNR and CDR2 is FQNEAQ (reference sequence). The CDR3 region is CASSLAGQGIDEQYV. In DNA, the CDR3 is TGTGCCAGCAGCTTAGCAGGACAGGGGATAGACGAGCAGTACGTC.

This chain connects TRBV6-1 to TRBJ2-1; 9 bases line up with TRBD1. V was clipped by 6 bases and J by 7 bases; unmatched bases: 10. The CDR3 loop spans 15 amino acids. Germline values: CDR1 MNHNS, CDR2 SASEGT. The CDR3 spells CASRTGTGIVNEQFF. DNA of the CDR3: TGTGCCAGCAGGACCGGGACAGGGATCGTGAATGAGCAGTTCTTC.

The rearrangement links TRBV30 to TRBJ1-2, with 7 bases matching TRBD1. V was clipped by 4 bases and J by 4 bases; unmatched bases: 6. The CDR3 runs 13 residues. Germline V gene data show CDR1 as GTSNPN and CDR2 as SVGIG (reference sequence). This CDR3 reads CAWTDRDFYGYTF. The CDR3 DNA sequence: TGTGCCTGGACTGACAGGGACTTCTATGGCTACACCTTC.

V gene TRBV12-5 combines with J gene TRBJ2-5; D may be TRBD1 (7 bases). This CDR3 region has 16 residues. V was cut by 7 bases and J by 1 base, with 19 bases left in between. From germline, CDR1 is LGHNT and CDR2 FRNRAP. The CDR3 DNA is TGTGCTAGTGCCCATGGACAGGCGGGAACCCAAGAGACCCAGTACTTC. Amino acid sequence: CASAHGQAGTQETQYF. The full variable domain, its missing parts supplied by reference TRBV12-5 and TRBJ2-5, is DARVTQTPRHKVTEMGQEVTMRCQPILGHNTVFWYRQTMMQGLELLAYFRNRAPLDDSGMPKDRFSAEMPDATLATLKIQPSEPRDSAVYFCASAHGQAGTQETQYFGPGTRLLVL.

The gene calls are TRBV7-9 and TRBJ2-5, with 15 bases that match TRBD2. V lost 8 bases to trimming and J lost 2 bases; unmatched junction nucleotides: 0. The CDR3 has 14 residues. CDR1 is SEHNR and CDR2 is FQNEAQ in the germline V gene (reference sequence). The CDR3: CASGLAGGQETQYF. For the CDR3, the DNA is TGTGCCAGCGGACTAGCGGGGGGGCAAGAGACCCAGTACTTC.

This chain connects TRBV6-5 to TRBJ1-5; a weak D match, TRBD1 (5 bases). There are 14 residues in the CDR3. V shed 4 bases and J shed 5 bases, with 12 bases lying between them. Per the germline V gene, CDR1 is MNHEY and CDR2 is SVGAGI. CDR3 bases: TGTGCCAGCAGTTGGGGGACGGGGGATCAGCCCCAGCATTTT. It translates to CASSWGTGDQPQHF.

In DNA, the CDR3 is TGTGCCAGCAGTCCCGGGACTAGCGGGGGGCAGAACACCGGGGAGCTGTTTTTT. Translated, it gives CASSPGTSGGQNTGELFF. The chain joins TRBV11-2 to TRBJ2-2; 15 bases are shared with TRBD2. The V gene end was trimmed by 6 bases and the J gene end by 1 base; junction bases not matched to a gene: 6. CDR1 is SGHAT, CDR2 FQNNGV, per germline. CDR3 size: 18 residues. Full variable domain (rest looked up from reference TRBV11-2 and TRBJ2-2): EAGVAQSPRYKIIEKRQSVAFWCNPISGHATLYWYQQILGQGPKLLIQFQNNGVVDDSQLPKDRFSAERLKGVDSTLKIQPAKLEDSAVYLCASSPGTSGGQNTGELFFGEGSRLTVL.

This chain connects TRBV19 to TRBJ2-1; 13 bases map to TRBD2. The CDR3 loop spans 15 amino acids. The germline V gene encodes CDR1 LNHDA and CDR2 SQIVND (reference sequence). The V segment lost 3 bases and the J segment 4 bases; nucleotides outside the gene matches: 0. The CDR3 nucleotides are TGTGCCAGTAGTATGACTAGCGGGGGGTACAATGAGCAGTTCTTC. It translates to CASSMTSGGYNEQFF.

The rearrangement joins TRBV5-1 to TRBJ1-1; unclear D gene. Germline CDR1 SGHRS, CDR2 YFSETQ. Trimming took off 2 bases at V and 4 bases at J, with 9 bases between the two ends. The CDR3 is 13 amino acids. The CDR3 reads CASSLEFGTEAFF. The CDR3 DNA sequence: TGCGCCAGCAGCTTAGAGTTTGGCACTGAAGCTTTCTTT.

The chain employs TRBV7-8 and TRBJ2-1; tentative D call: TRBD1 (5 bases). The CDR3 sequence is 15 residues long. The germline V gene has CDR1 SGHVS and CDR2 FQNEAQ. V gave up 3 bases and J gave up 4 bases, with 13 bases separating them. The CDR3 DNA is TGTGCCAGCAGCTTGGGCACAGGAGTTTACAATGAGCAGTTCTTC. This encodes CASSLGTGVYNEQFF.

This rearrangement joins TRBV4-1 to TRBJ2-7; the D is unclear. Trimming took off 2 bases at V and 0 bases at J, with 5 bases between the two ends. Germline V gene sequence: CDR1 MGHRA, CDR2 YSYEKL. The CDR3 is made up of 13 amino acids. The CDR3 nucleotides are TGCGCCAGCAGCCAACGCAGCTCCTACGAGCAGTACTTC. Its protein is CASSQRSSYEQYF.

The CDR3 DNA sequence: TGTGGGAGGTTAAGGACTGAAGCTTTCTTT. Translating it yields CGRLRTEAFF. The rearrangement joins TRBV5-4 to TRBJ1-1, with no clear D. The germline V gene has CDR1 SGHNT and CDR2 YYREEE (reference sequence). The CDR3 extends over 10 amino acids.

V is TRBV6-1 and J is TRBJ1-1; D might be TRBD1 (6 bases). The CDR3 spans 15 residues. Trimming took 3 bases from V and 0 from J, leaving 11 bases between them. Germline CDR1 and CDR2: MNHNS and SASEGT. The chain's CDR3 is CASSDRGLMNTEAFF. Written as DNA, the CDR3 is TGTGCCAGCAGTGACAGGGGTTTGATGAACACTGAAGCTTTCTTT.

J is TRBJ2-1 and V is TRBV28; 8 nucleotides agree with TRBD2. The ends lost 1 base at V and 7 bases at J; junction bases unmatched: 9. The CDR3 runs 16 residues. CDR1 and CDR2 from the germline V gene are MDHEN and SYDVKM. The CDR3 is CASSLFVLAGVNEQFF. The CDR3 coding sequence is TGTGCCAGCAGTTTATTCGTCCTAGCGGGTGTGAATGAGCAGTTCTTC.

This chain joins TRBV9 and TRBJ2-2; the match to TRBD2 covers 12 bases. The germline V gene has CDR1 SGDLS and CDR2 YYNGEE. J gave up 5 bases and V 3 bases, and 17 bases lay outside the gene matches. This CDR3 is 20 amino acids long. CDR3 in DNA: TGTGCCAGCAGCGGACAACGACTAGCGGGGGCGCCGGTCACAACCGGGGAGCTGTTTTTT. It yields the protein CASSGQRLAGAPVTTGELFF.

As DNA, the CDR3 is TGTGCCAGCTCCGTCCAGGGGTTTGGCAATCAGCCCCAGCATTTT. Protein sequence: CASSVQGFGNQPQHF. The chain uses TRBV18 and TRBJ1-5; TRBD1 is a possible D gene (6 bases). Trimming cost V 6 bases and J 2 bases, with 14 bases left between them. CDR3 length: 15 residues. The V gene's germline CDR1 is KGHSH and CDR2 LQKENI.

The chain uses TRBV30 and TRBJ2-5, with 7 bases identical to TRBD1. Unmatched junction bases numbered 5, after V lost 2 bases and J lost 5 bases. The CDR3 contains 13 residues. Germline CDR1 is GTSNPN and CDR2 is SVGIG (reference sequence). For the CDR3, the DNA is TGTGCCTGGAGTCAGGGGGTCTTTGAGACCCAGTACTTC. This sequence encodes CAWSQGVFETQYF. Together with reference TRBV30 and TRBJ2-5, the CDR3 gives the full variable domain: SQTIHQWPATLVQPVGSPLSLECTVEGTSNPNLYWYRQAAGRGLQLLFYSVGIGQISSEVPQNLSASRPQDRQFILSSKKLLLSDSGFYLCAWSQGVFETQYFGPGTRLLVL.

The genes are TRBV7-8 and TRBJ2-5, with TRBD1 matching 8 bases. The germline V gene encodes CDR1 SGHVS and CDR2 FQNEAQ. The V and J ends lost 3 bases and 10 bases, in that order; junction bases with no gene match: 13. This CDR3 is built from 15 residues. The CDR3 protein is CASSLTGALEGDQYF. The CDR3 coding sequence is TGTGCCAGCAGCTTGACAGGGGCCCTGGAGGGGGACCAGTACTTC.

The count of this clone is one. The chain joins TRBV7-6 to TRBJ2-1, with TRBD2 matching over 13 bases. Looked up from germline, CDR1 is SGHVS and CDR2 is FNYEAQ. V shed 1 base and J 7 bases; nucleotides not matched to a gene: 4. This CDR3 is 16 amino acids long. This CDR3 is CASSLVLAGGPNEQFF. In DNA form, the CDR3 reads TGTGCCAGCAGCTTAGTACTAGCGGGGGGGCCGAATGAGCAGTTCTTC.

This chain links TRBV7-2 with TRBJ1-5, with D possibly matching TRBD1 (6 bases). Germline lookup yields CDR1 SGHTA and CDR2 FQGNSA. This CDR3 comprises 15 residues. Trimming cost V 6 bases and J 0 bases, with 12 bases left between them. The CDR3: CASSQQGYSNQPQHF. DNA for the CDR3: TGTGCCAGCAGTCAACAGGGTTATAGCAATCAGCCCCAGCATTTT.

The chain carries TRBV29-1 and TRBJ2-7; TRBD1 matches 8 bases. CDR3 length: 16 residues. Germline-derived CDR1 and CDR2 are SQVTM and ANQGSEA. Losses at the gene ends were 4 bases for V and 1 base for J; bases not matched to a gene: 12. This CDR3 is CSVVGEEDRASYEQYF. In nucleotides, the CDR3 is TGCAGCGTTGTGGGCGAAGAGGACAGGGCTTCCTACGAGCAGTACTTC.